The 12 T cell receptor beta chains below were found in one sample sequenced in a study of T and B cells in COVID-19 patients (dated by TCRdb to about 2020). TRB repertoires were amplified using about 250-500 ng of genomic DNA isolated from blood. The sequencing machine was an Illumina MiSeq. Multiplex PCR with BIOMED2 TRB-A/B primer pools was used to amplify the TRB rearrangements. TCRdb trimmed the raw reads at Q25, called clones with MiXCR and kept productive beta chains. One record per CDR3 amino acid sequence lists the most common genes and DNA. For this sample the table gives 17,000 or so distinct CDR3 sequences, of which 27% were detected only once. The top ten constitute 3.1% of the sample. Specimen: blood. The receptors were gathered from a human donor who had recovered from COVID-19.

By share, this clonotype counts as medium-sized. This rearrangement joins TRBV19 to TRBJ2-3, with 9 nucleotides matching TRBD1. CDR3 length: 15 residues. The V gene's germline CDR1 is LNHDA and CDR2 SQIVND (reference sequence). Losses at the gene ends were 6 bases for V and 6 bases for J; bases not matched to a gene: 10. In nucleotides, the CDR3 is TGTGCCAGTAGGGGGGGACAGGGAGAAACGGATACGCAGTATTTT. This encodes CASRGGQGETDTQYF.

The genes are TRBV6-1 and TRBJ2-7; tentatively, D is TRBD1 (6 bases). The ends were cut back, 6 bases at V and 3 bases at J, with 9 bases in the middle. This CDR3 comprises 12 residues. Germline CDR1 is MNHNS and CDR2 is SASEGT. DNA of the CDR3: TGTGCCAGCAGCCGGGACATCTACGAGCAGTACTTC. Translated: CASSRDIYEQYF.

This clonotype is labeled medium-sized (0.01 to 0.1%). The rearrangement uses TRBV27 and TRBJ2-5; D is uncertain. V was shortened by 8 bases and J by 5 bases, with 18 bases between the two germline ends. The V gene's germline CDR1 is MNHEY and CDR2 SMNVEV (reference sequence). The CDR3 has 14 residues. CDR3 region: CASGSPWALETQYF. The CDR3 coding sequence is TGTGCCAGCGGGTCGCCCTGGGCGTTGGAGACCCAGTACTTC.

This clonotype is medium-sized by share. CDR3 protein: CASSTGTASNQPQHF. In DNA, the CDR3 is TGTGCCAGTAGTACCGGGACAGCCTCCAATCAGCCCCAGCATTTT. This sequence joins TRBV19 and TRBJ1-5, with TRBD1 identical over 7 bases. The junction had 6 bases not matched to a gene; V was cut back by 4 bases and J by 3 bases. Germline CDR1 LNHDA, CDR2 SQIVND (reference sequence). CDR3 size: 15 residues.

In its sample, this clonotype is medium-sized. The chain has TRBV12-3 or TRBV12-4 and TRBJ2-7; D ambiguous. The length of the CDR3 is 12 residues. V was clipped by 3 bases and J by 3 bases, with 6 bases between them. The CDR3: CASSLAGYEQYF. For the CDR3, the DNA is TGTGCCAGCAGTTTGGCTGGCTACGAGCAGTACTTC.

The chain is built from TRBV30 and TRBJ2-3, with 7 bases that match TRBD2. V dropped 8 bases and J dropped 6; count of bases not matched to a gene: 17. The CDR3 extends over 15 amino acids. CDR1 is GTSNPN and CDR2 is SVGIG in the germline V gene (reference sequence). The CDR3 DNA reads as TGTGCCCGACGGGGAGGGGTGGGTCTTTTGGATACGCAGTATTTT. This gives the protein CARRGGVGLLDTQYF.

In its sample, this clonotype is medium-sized. CDR3 protein: CASRGTVNEKLFF. In DNA, the CDR3 is TGTGCCAGCAGGGGGACAGTCAATGAAAAACTGTTTTTT. V is TRBV12-3 or TRBV12-4 and J is TRBJ1-4; 7 positions match TRBD1. This CDR3 has 13 amino acids. After removal of 6 bases from V and 5 bases from J, the junction contained 3 bases not matched to a gene.

This clonotype is classed as medium-sized. V is TRBV29-1 and J is TRBJ2-6; no firm D call. This CDR3 comprises 13 residues. The germline gives CDR1 SQVTM, CDR2 ANQGSEA. Deletions cut 4 bases from V and 0 bases from J, with 4 bases between. The CDR3 spells CSVALSGANVLTF. As DNA, the CDR3 is TGCAGCGTTGCCCTCTCTGGGGCCAACGTCCTGACTTTC.

This rearrangement joins TRBV19 to TRBJ1-3, with D unclear. Trimming took 6 bases from V and 5 from J, leaving 20 bases between them. CDR3 size: 16 residues. Germline V CDR1 and CDR2: LNHDA, SQIVND (reference sequence). The CDR3 DNA sequence: TGTGCCAGTAGCCAAGGGTGGGGAGCCAGTAGAAACACCATATATTTT. It is translated as CASSQGWGASRNTIYF.

The chain joins TRBV10-3 to TRBJ1-1, with a tentative D call TRBD1 (6 bases). This CDR3 has 13 amino acids. Looked up from germline, CDR1 is ENHRY and CDR2 is SYGVKD. V shed 6 bases and J shed 1 base, with 9 bases lying between them. DNA of the CDR3: TGTGCCATCAGGTCACAGGGGAACACTGAAGCTTTCTTT. Its protein is CAIRSQGNTEAFF.

A remark on this clonotype: A much bigger clone sits one base away, suggesting this may be a read error. The rearrangement joins TRBV19 to TRBJ2-4; TRBD1 matches 9 bases. The CDR3 is 16 amino acids. Unmatched junction bases numbered 5, after V lost 4 bases and J lost 1 base. The germline CDR1 and CDR2 sequences are LNHDA and SQIVND (reference sequence). CDR3 residues: CASSNSGTGAKNIQYF. As DNA, the CDR3 is TGTGCCAGTAGTAACTCCGGGACAGGGGCCAAAAACATTCAGTACTTC.

The chain employs TRBV7-2 and TRBJ1-5; D is uncertain. Germline lookup yields CDR1 SGHTA and CDR2 FQGNSA. The CDR3 loop spans 13 amino acids. V gave up 3 bases and J gave up 7 bases, with 10 bases separating them. The CDR3 is CASSLQEVQPQHF. Here the CDR3 DNA reads TGTGCCAGCAGCTTGCAAGAAGTCCAGCCCCAGCATTTT.